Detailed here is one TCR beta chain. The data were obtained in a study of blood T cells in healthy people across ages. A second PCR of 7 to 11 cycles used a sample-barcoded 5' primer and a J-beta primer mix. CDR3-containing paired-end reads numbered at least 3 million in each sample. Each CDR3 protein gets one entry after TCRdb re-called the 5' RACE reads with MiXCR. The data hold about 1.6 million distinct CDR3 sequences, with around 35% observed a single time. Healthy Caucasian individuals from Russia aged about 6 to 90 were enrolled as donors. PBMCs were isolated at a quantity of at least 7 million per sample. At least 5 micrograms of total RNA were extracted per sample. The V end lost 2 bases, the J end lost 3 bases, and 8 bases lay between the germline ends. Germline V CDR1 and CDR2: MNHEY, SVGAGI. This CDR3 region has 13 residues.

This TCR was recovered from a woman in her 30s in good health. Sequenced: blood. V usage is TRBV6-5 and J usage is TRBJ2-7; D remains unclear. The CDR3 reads CASSYARNYEQYF. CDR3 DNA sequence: TGTGCCAGCAGTTACGCGCGGAACTACGAGCAGTACTTC.